This T cell receptor (beta chain) came from a study of CD8+CD57+ T cells in acquired aplastic anemia. Study at large: Mean DNA quantity obtained from sorted CD4+ and CD8+ cells was 2.5 to 4 ug.

V was cut by 1 base and J by 8 bases, with 11 bases left in between. CDR3 length equals 13 residues. Germline V CDR1 and CDR2: SGHTA, FQGTGA. Genomic DNA served as template for TCR beta VDJ and CDR3 profiling. TCRdb called the reads again in MiXCR, with one record for every CDR3 protein. This repertoire shows under 350,000 distinct CDR3 sequences, about 50% found once; its top ten account for roughly 1.2%. By flow cytometry, patients selected for sequencing had shown an expansion of CD8+CD57+ cells. Every one of the patients had aplastic anemia (severe, acquired). Patients had not yet gotten any therapy when their blood was taken for sampling.

The sequence came from a human donor with aplastic anemia. Material for sequencing was sorted CD4+, CD8+, or CD8+CD57+ T cells (not recorded which) from PBMCs. J is TRBJ1-2 and V is TRBV7-3; tentatively, D is TRBD1 (5 bases). Here the CDR3 reads CASSLIRGFGYTF. The CDR3 nucleotides are TGTGCCAGCAGCTTAATCCGGGGGTTCGGCTACACCTTC.